Below, 3 T cell receptor beta chains from the same sample are listed, as sequenced in a study of metastatic and nonmetastatic thyroid tumors. Patients underwent thyroid surgery, and none had received any treatment before it. TCRdb re-analyzed the PCR reads through MiXCR. Of roughly 9,700 clones listed, around 28% are singletons. Sequences were obtained from tumor tissue. The receptors shown here come from a female donor with papillary thyroid cancer or a benign thyroid nodule (not recorded which). Some clones in this sample may be carry-over from other donors' samples.

There are many counts of this clone. The chain links TRBV12-3 or TRBV12-4 to TRBJ2-7, with 10 bases lining up with TRBD1. The CDR3 runs to 15 residues. With 11 bases clipped from V and 7 bases from J, the junction kept 17 bases outside the gene matches. The CDR3 nucleotides are TGTGCCCGCGCGCGATCGGGGACAGGGGTTGGGGAGCAGTACTTC. Amino acids: CARARSGTGVGEQYF.

A single count supports this clone. The genes are TRBV12-3 or TRBV12-4 and TRBJ1-1; no firm D call. The CDR3 consists of 14 residues. V lost 3 bases to trimming and J lost 2 bases, with 10 bases between them. The CDR3 region has the DNA TGTGCCAGCAGTTTTGGTGGCGACAACACTGAAGCTTTCTTT. The encoded protein is CASSFGGDNTEAFF.

By frequency in the sample, this clone is medium-sized (0.01 to 0.1%). The gene calls are TRBV3-1 and TRBJ2-5, with a possible D match to TRBD1 (5 bases). Germline V lookup: CDR1 LGHDT, CDR2 YNNKEL (reference sequence). Trimming took 2 bases from V and 5 from J, leaving 12 bases between them. The CDR3 totals 14 residues. The DNA for the CDR3 is TGTGCCAGCAGCCAACTCCAAGGGGTGGAGACCCAGTACTTC. This encodes CASSQLQGVETQYF.